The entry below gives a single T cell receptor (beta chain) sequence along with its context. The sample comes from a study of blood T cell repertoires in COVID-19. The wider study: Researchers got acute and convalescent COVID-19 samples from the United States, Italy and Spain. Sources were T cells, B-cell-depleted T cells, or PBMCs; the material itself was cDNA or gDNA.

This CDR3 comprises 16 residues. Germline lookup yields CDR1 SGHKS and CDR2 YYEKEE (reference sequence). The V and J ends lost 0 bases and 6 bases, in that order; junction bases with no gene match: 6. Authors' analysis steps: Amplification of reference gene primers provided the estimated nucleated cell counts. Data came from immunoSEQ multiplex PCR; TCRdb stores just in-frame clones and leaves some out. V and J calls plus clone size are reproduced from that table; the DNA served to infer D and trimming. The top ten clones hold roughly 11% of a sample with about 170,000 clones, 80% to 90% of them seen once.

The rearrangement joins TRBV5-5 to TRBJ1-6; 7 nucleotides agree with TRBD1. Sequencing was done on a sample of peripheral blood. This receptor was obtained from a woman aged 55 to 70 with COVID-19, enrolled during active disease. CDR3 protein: CASSLDPGTANSPLHF. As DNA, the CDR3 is TGTGCCAGCAGCTTGGATCCCGGGACAGCTAATTCACCCCTCCACTTT.